This TCR beta chain was sequenced in a study of shared clonotypes between healthy human individuals. Assay execution took place at the deep level. Profiling relied on immunoSEQ multiplex PCR, and the TCRdb table lists in-frame clones only, not all of them. Here the sample spans 1.5 million to 2.5 million clones, 85% to 95% being singletons. Naive CD8 cells were CD45RO-negative, positively selected for CCR7, excluding terminally differentiated effector memory CD45RA+ cells. Donors were healthy HIV-negative adults without recently reported acute infections or vaccinations. The CDR3 loop spans 14 amino acids. With V trimmed by 3 bases and J by 3 bases, 3 bases remained unmatched. The germline V gene encodes CDR1 MNHEY and CDR2 SMNVEV (reference sequence). Study-level findings and limits: When compared with the clonotypes that were shared by all four sorted-subset donors, the non-shared clonotypes turned out to have lower generation probabilities. The rarefaction results pointed to incomplete sorted-subset sequencing despite large depth.

As concerns this clone: The antigen remains undetermined.

The sequenced sample was naive CD8+ T cells sorted from blood. The chain recombines TRBV27 with TRBJ2-3, with 7 positions matching TRBD1. This clonotype was sampled from a man between 18 and 29 years old in good health. CDR3 coding DNA: TGTGCCAGCAGTTTCTTGGACAGGACAGATACGCAGTATTTT. It is translated as CASSFLDRTDTQYF.